This T cell receptor beta chain was captured by sequencing in a study of OX40 agonist ivuxolimab in advanced cancers. Overall study results and limits: Partial responders receiving 0.1-3.0 mg/kg showed among the lowest clonal expansion.

The CDR3 length is 15 residues. In germline, CDR1 is SGHVS, CDR2 FNYEAQ. V lost 1 base to trimming and J lost 6 bases, with 12 bases between them. Using immunoSEQ multiplex PCR, the repertoire was profiled, and TCRdb retains in-frame clones only, with some absent. The sample contains tens of thousands of clones, just under 90% of which appear only once. About this clone itself: Antigen unknown.

Sequenced material: CD4+ or CD8+ T cells sorted from blood, taken in a trial of the OX40 agonist ivuxolimab. This rearrangement joins TRBV7-6 to TRBJ1-4; D is unresolved. The TCR sequence derives from an adult with an advanced solid tumor such as melanoma, head and neck, liver or kidney cancer. CDR3 loop: CASSLDPRRDEKLFF. The CDR3 DNA follows: TGTGCCAGCAGCTTAGATCCCCGGAGGGATGAAAAACTGTTTTTT. Full variable domain (rest looked up from reference TRBV7-6 and TRBJ1-4): GAGVSQSPRYKVTKRGQDVALRCDPISGHVSLYWYRQALGQGPEFLTYFNYEAQQDKSGLPNDRFSAERPEGSISTLTIQRTEQRDSAMYRCASSLDPRRDEKLFFGSGTQLSVL.